A selection of T cell receptor beta chains follows, all from one sample in a study of cytomegalovirus exposure and HLA in healthy donors. Only in-frame clones appear in the TCRdb table, and some are missing; sequencing was by immunoSEQ multiplex PCR. The sample has hundreds of thousands of clones, around four fifths seen once. Material for sequencing was PBMCs. The receptors were sampled from a woman under 30 in good health and CMV-seronegative. Both conserved end residues are part of each CDR3. A D gene is named only where the DNA matches it firmly. The listing skips clone size in some rows; elsewhere it reads once, few, many or a size class.

NA	TRBV5-4	TRBJ1-1	NA	CASSLGDRNTEAFF	TGTGCCAGCAGCCTCGGTGACAGGAACACTGAAGCTTTCTTT
NA	TRBV9	TRBJ2-6	NA	CASSVTGSGANVLTF	TGTGCCAGCAGCGTCACGGGGTCTGGGGCCAACGTCCTGACTTTC
NA	TRBV18	TRBJ2-7	NA	CASSPTEGIEQYF	TGTGCCAGCTCACCGACCGAAGGGATCGAGCAGTACTTC
TRBD1	TRBV11-2	TRBJ2-7	NA	CASSNRDSRAYEQYF	TGTGCCAGCAGCAACCGGGACAGCCGAGCCTACGAGCAGTACTTC
TRBD1	TRBV30	TRBJ2-3	NA	CAWSGDRTDTQYF	TGTGCCTGGAGTGGGGACAGGACAGATACGCAGTATTTT
NA	TRBV28	TRBJ2-7	many	CASSTGATNEQYF	TGTGCCAGCAGTACCGGGGCCACGAACGAGCAGTACTTC
NA	TRBV27	TRBJ2-3	NA	CASNFSPRTGSSTDTQYF	TGTGCCAGCAATTTCTCACCCCGGACCGGCTCTAGCACAGATACGCAGTATTTT
NA	TRBV5-1	TRBJ1-1	NA	CASSPDSNSNTEAFF	TGCGCCAGCAGCCCGGACAGTAATTCGAACACTGAAGCTTTCTTT
NA	TRBV28	TRBJ1-2	NA	CASSIQGNYGYTF	TGTGCCAGCAGTATACAGGGTAACTATGGCTACACCTTC
TRBD2	TRBV29-1	TRBJ2-5	NA	CSAGGVRETQYF	TGCAGCGCTGGGGGGGTTAGGGAGACCCAGTACTTC
NA	TRBV5-1	TRBJ2-7	NA	CASSLGAGINYEQYF	TGCGCCAGCAGCTTAGGGGCCGGGATCAACTACGAGCAGTACTTC
NA	TRBV27	TRBJ2-7	NA	CASSLSKARGEQYF	TGTGCCAGCAGTTTATCTAAGGCCAGGGGCGAGCAGTACTTC
TRBD2	TRBV5-4	TRBJ2-5	NA	CASTGTSGEETQYF	TGTGCCAGCACGGGGACTAGCGGTGAAGAGACCCAGTACTTC
NA	TRBV28	TRBJ2-1	NA	CASSLTGLATNEQFF	TGTGCCAGCAGTTTAACAGGGCTGGCTACAAATGAGCAGTTCTTC
TRBD1	TRBV28	TRBJ2-5	few	CASSRQGYETQYF	TGTGCCAGCAGTAGACAGGGGTATGAGACCCAGTACTTC
NA	TRBV7-9	TRBJ1-3	NA	CASSPLGGASSGNTIYF	TGTGCCAGCAGCCCCTTGGGGGGGGCGAGCTCTGGAAACACCATATATTTT
NA	TRBV29-1	TRBJ2-1	NA	CSVSPTGRANEQFF	TGCAGCGTCAGCCCCACTGGCAGGGCCAATGAGCAGTTCTTC
NA	TRBV4-1	TRBJ1-5	NA	CASSQVSADNQPQHF	TGCGCCAGCAGCCAAGTGTCAGCCGACAATCAGCCCCAGCATTTT
NA	TRBV20-1	TRBJ2-7	NA	CSAPDGYEQYF	TGCAGTGCTCCGGATGGGTACGAGCAGTACTTC
NA	TRBV6-5	TRBJ1-6	NA	CASSKEGRVRSPLHF	TGTGCCAGCAGTAAGGAGGGTCGCGTTCGTTCACCCCTCCACTTT
NA	TRBV2	TRBJ2-2	NA	CASSGGDTGELFF	TGTGCCAGCAGTGGGGGGGACACCGGGGAGCTGTTTTTT
NA	TRBV2	TRBJ2-7	NA	CASIYRAGPYEQYF	TGTGCCAGCATCTACAGGGCAGGGCCCTACGAGCAGTACTTC
NA	TRBV7-7	TRBJ1-4	NA	CASSRDRSTNEKLFF	TGTGCTAGCAGCCGAGACAGATCAACTAATGAAAAACTGTTTTTT
TRBD1	TRBV7-9	TRBJ2-3	NA	CASSPRDRVTDTQYF	TGTGCCAGCAGCCCTAGGGACAGGGTCACAGATACGCAGTATTTT
TRBD1	TRBV2	TRBJ1-2	NA	CASSESGGMYGYTF	TGTGCCAGCAGTGAGTCAGGGGGCATGTATGGCTACACCTTC
NA	TRBV7-8	TRBJ1-5	NA	CASSLDGGAGQPQHF	TGTGCCAGCAGCTTAGATGGGGGGGCAGGTCAGCCCCAGCATTTT
NA	TRBV6-6	TRBJ1-4	NA	CASSYEGRPNEKLFF	TGTGCCAGCAGTTACGAAGGGAGACCTAATGAAAAACTGTTTTTT
NA	TRBV9	TRBJ1-6	NA	CASSVEGAVNSPLHF	TGTGCCAGCAGCGTAGAAGGCGCGGTCAATTCACCCCTCCACTTT
NA	TRBV5-4	TRBJ1-4	once	CASSRNTATNEKLFF	TGTGCCAGCAGCCGAAACACAGCAACTAATGAAAAACTGTTTTTT
NA	TRBV2	TRBJ2-1	NA	CASSEDLGEDGQFF	TGTGCCAGCAGTGAAGATTTAGGGGAGGACGGGCAGTTCTTC
TRBD1	TRBV5-1	TRBJ1-4	NA	CASSVGQGDEKLFF	TGCGCCAGCAGCGTGGGACAGGGGGATGAAAAACTGTTTTTT
NA	TRBV5-1	TRBJ2-3	NA	CASSLGSDTSTDTQYF	TGCGCCAGCAGCTTGGGGTCGGACACTAGCACAGATACGCAGTATTTT
TRBD1	TRBV27	TRBJ2-7	NA	CASSMDRTREQYF	TGTGCCAGCAGTATGGACAGGACGAGGGAGCAGTACTTC
TRBD2	TRBV9	TRBJ2-1	NA	CASSVVSAGGPGNEQFF	TGTGCCAGCAGCGTAGTATCAGCGGGAGGGCCTGGTAATGAGCAGTTCTTC
TRBD1	TRBV5-1	TRBJ1-5	NA	CASSPRGPNQPQHF	TGCGCCAGCAGCCCCAGGGGGCCAAATCAGCCCCAGCATTTT
NA	TRBV6-1	TRBJ2-1	NA	CASKRATYNEQFF	TGTGCCAGCAAGAGGGCCACCTACAATGAGCAGTTCTTC
TRBD2	TRBV13	TRBJ2-1	once	CASSASGLAKRNEQFF	TGTGCCAGCAGCGCTTCGGGACTAGCGAAACGAAATGAGCAGTTCTTC
NA	TRBV30	TRBJ1-5	NA	CAWSVPGAQPQHF	TGTGCCTGGAGTGTACCGGGGGCTCAGCCCCAGCATTTT
NA	TRBV5-1	TRBJ2-1	NA	CASSRDPSYNEQFF	TGCGCCAGCTCCCGGGACCCTAGCTACAATGAGCAGTTCTTC
NA	TRBV2	TRBJ1-1	NA	CASLRDTEAFF	TGTGCCAGCCTCAGGGACACTGAAGCTTTCTTT
NA	TRBV5-6	TRBJ1-1	NA	CASSLAGHRNTEAFF	TGTGCCAGCAGCCTTGCGGGACACCGGAACACTGAAGCTTTCTTT
NA	TRBV2	TRBJ2-4	NA	CASTNTRGGENIQYF	TGTGCCAGCACCAACACTAGGGGTGGGGAAAACATTCAGTACTTC
TRBD1	TRBV28	TRBJ1-2	NA	CASSLPRAGTAHYGYTF	TGTGCCAGCAGTTTACCAAGGGCCGGGACAGCTCACTATGGCTACACCTTC
NA	TRBV7-6	TRBJ1-5	NA	CASSLTTGIQNQPQHF	TGTGCCAGCAGCTTAACAACAGGGATACAAAATCAGCCCCAGCATTTT
NA	TRBV5-1	TRBJ2-2	few	CASSEGGRGTGELFF	TGCGCCAGCTCGGAGGGGGGGCGCGGCACCGGGGAGCTGTTTTTT
TRBD2	TRBV9	TRBJ2-3	NA	CASSVTSGITDTQYF	TGTGCCAGCAGCGTCACTAGCGGTATCACAGATACGCAGTATTTT
NA	TRBV6-5	TRBJ1-3	NA	CASSESSGNTIYF	TGTGCCAGCAGTGAGAGCTCTGGAAACACCATATATTTT
NA	TRBV6-5	TRBJ2-5	NA	CASSRRNQETQYF	TGTGCCAGCAGTCGACGGAACCAAGAGACCCAGTACTTC
NA	TRBV28	TRBJ1-5	few	CASSLSPYQPQHF	TGTGCCAGCAGTTTATCCCCTTATCAGCCCCAGCATTTT
TRBD1	TRBV9	TRBJ1-1	NA	CASSEGANEAFF	TGTGCCAGCAGCGAGGGGGCGAATGAAGCTTTCTTT
TRBD2	TRBV11-2	TRBJ2-2	NA	CASSFTSVNTGELFF	TGTGCCAGCAGCTTTACTAGCGTGAACACCGGGGAGCTGTTTTTT
NA	TRBV15	TRBJ2-1	NA	CATSSTRGAGNEQFF	TGTGCCACCAGCTCCACCAGAGGGGCGGGGAATGAGCAGTTCTTC
NA	TRBV2	TRBJ1-4	NA	CASREGPDNEKLFF	TGTGCCAGCAGGGAGGGGCCTGATAATGAAAAACTGTTTTTT
NA	TRBV9	TRBJ1-2	NA	CASSAGTPFYGYTF	TGTGCCAGCAGCGCCGGGACCCCATTCTATGGCTACACCTTC
TRBD1	TRBV28	TRBJ1-2	NA	CASSGDRGPWGYTF	TGTGCCAGCAGTGGAGACAGGGGGCCATGGGGCTACACCTTC
NA	TRBV2	TRBJ2-7	NA	CASSLSSYEQYF	TGTGCCAGCAGCCTCAGCTCCTACGAGCAGTACTTC
TRBD1	TRBV6-6	TRBJ1-5	NA	CASSQGQGGNQPQHF	TGTGCCAGCAGTCAGGGACAGGGTGGCAATCAGCCCCAGCATTTT
NA	TRBV6-1	TRBJ2-2	NA	CASKGRQGITGELFF	TGTGCCAGCAAGGGGAGGCAGGGAATCACCGGGGAGCTGTTTTTT